This section outlines one T cell receptor (beta chain) sequence together with its context. Sequence at one end of the junction differs from germline and may be a read error. These data are taken from a study of cytotoxic CD8 clonotypes in ibrutinib-treated CLL. Looked up from germline, CDR1 is SGDLS and CDR2 is YYNGEE. The CDR3 contains 12 residues. Generated by immunoSEQ multiplex PCR, the TCRdb table keeps only in-frame clones and is missing some. This sample carries about 24,000 clones, approximately 71% of them seen once, and the ten largest clones take approximately 45%. This sequence was found in a human donor with chronic lymphocytic leukemia. The rearrangement uses TRBV9 and TRBJ2-6; D possibly corresponds to TRBD1 (5 bases). The specimen was PBMCs, collected after 12 months of ibrutinib treatment. CDR3 DNA sequence: TGTGCCAGCAGCCTGCAGACAGACGTCTTGACTTTC. Amino acid sequence: CASSLQTDVLTF.